This TCR beta chain came from a study of blood T cell repertoires in COVID-19 (dated by TCRdb to 2018 to 2020). At the level of the whole study: The collaborator samples originated in the United States, Italy and Spain and spanned the acute and convalescent phases of COVID-19. The prospective study material was composed of cDNA or gDNA derived from T cells, B-cell-depleted T cells, or PBMCs. Deeply sampled blood TCRbeta repertoires from subjects exposed to, actively infected with, or recovered from COVID-19 were included in the dataset. A freely available public database, intended as a resource for researchers studying the immune response to SARS-CoV-2, is where the repertoires were released. Samples came from the ongoing ImmuneRACE study (first 160 participants) plus 1,254 subjects from 6 global collaborators. A de-identified subject ID, COVID-19 status, age in years and sex were almost always included in the sample metadata. Where available, HLA class I and class II types were obtained from metadata supplied by the sample provider rather than from assay-based typing. On the study overall, not on this receptor specifically: The quantity of clinical and demographic metadata differed by source and by participant and was supplied without curation.

TCRbeta CDR3 regions were amplified from genomic DNA using the immunoSEQ Assay, a bias-controlled multiplex PCR. Turning to the authors' computational methods: Within the assay, amplification of reference gene primers was used to estimate how many nucleated cells each sample contained. To quantify the absolute abundance of each unique TCRbeta CDR3 rearrangement, sequence reads were collapsed and filtered. For each sample, productive Simpson clonality was calculated as the square root of Simpson's diversity index across productive rearrangements. The table was pulled from immuneACCESS by TCRdb, which kept in-frame rearrangements only. Such tables lose some clones; where checked, under half of the loss comes from unresolved V genes, and the rest has no known cause. Clone size and the V and J calls come from that table; the DNA yielded D and trimming. The sample contains 200,000 to 250,000 clones, approximately 85% of them found a single time. The ten most abundant clones make up under 2.5% of the sample.

Measured from the cysteine to the phenylalanine, the CDR3 is 17 residues long. The read is trimmed to its CDR3 DNA, 51 bases read in frame from base 1. According to the germline V gene (reference sequence), CDR1 reads LGHDT and CDR2 reads YNNKEL. Relative to germline, V is missing 3 bases and J is missing 3 bases, with 10 bases of the junction outside any gene match. In regard to this clone: This receptor's antigen is unknown. Per-nucleotide qualities are absent, and no much larger clonotype sits a single base away.

At one collaborating source in Seattle, patients were enrolled during active infection and were followed longitudinally through the course of disease. Collaborating institutions collected whole blood in K2EDTA tubes following their own protocols. For TCRbeta analysis, collaborator samples were shipped as frozen whole blood, as isolated PBMCs, or as DNA extracted from either sample type. The rearrangement joined TRBV3-1 (or the pseudogene TRBV3-2) to TRBJ2-5; 10 nucleotides in the junction match TRBD2. The receptor was derived from an older woman with COVID-19, enrolled during active disease. Sequencing was carried out using peripheral blood. The sequenced DNA: TGTGCCAGCAGCCAGACCAGGACTAGCGGCAATGAAGAGACCCAGTACTTC. It translates as CASSQTRTSGNEETQYF.